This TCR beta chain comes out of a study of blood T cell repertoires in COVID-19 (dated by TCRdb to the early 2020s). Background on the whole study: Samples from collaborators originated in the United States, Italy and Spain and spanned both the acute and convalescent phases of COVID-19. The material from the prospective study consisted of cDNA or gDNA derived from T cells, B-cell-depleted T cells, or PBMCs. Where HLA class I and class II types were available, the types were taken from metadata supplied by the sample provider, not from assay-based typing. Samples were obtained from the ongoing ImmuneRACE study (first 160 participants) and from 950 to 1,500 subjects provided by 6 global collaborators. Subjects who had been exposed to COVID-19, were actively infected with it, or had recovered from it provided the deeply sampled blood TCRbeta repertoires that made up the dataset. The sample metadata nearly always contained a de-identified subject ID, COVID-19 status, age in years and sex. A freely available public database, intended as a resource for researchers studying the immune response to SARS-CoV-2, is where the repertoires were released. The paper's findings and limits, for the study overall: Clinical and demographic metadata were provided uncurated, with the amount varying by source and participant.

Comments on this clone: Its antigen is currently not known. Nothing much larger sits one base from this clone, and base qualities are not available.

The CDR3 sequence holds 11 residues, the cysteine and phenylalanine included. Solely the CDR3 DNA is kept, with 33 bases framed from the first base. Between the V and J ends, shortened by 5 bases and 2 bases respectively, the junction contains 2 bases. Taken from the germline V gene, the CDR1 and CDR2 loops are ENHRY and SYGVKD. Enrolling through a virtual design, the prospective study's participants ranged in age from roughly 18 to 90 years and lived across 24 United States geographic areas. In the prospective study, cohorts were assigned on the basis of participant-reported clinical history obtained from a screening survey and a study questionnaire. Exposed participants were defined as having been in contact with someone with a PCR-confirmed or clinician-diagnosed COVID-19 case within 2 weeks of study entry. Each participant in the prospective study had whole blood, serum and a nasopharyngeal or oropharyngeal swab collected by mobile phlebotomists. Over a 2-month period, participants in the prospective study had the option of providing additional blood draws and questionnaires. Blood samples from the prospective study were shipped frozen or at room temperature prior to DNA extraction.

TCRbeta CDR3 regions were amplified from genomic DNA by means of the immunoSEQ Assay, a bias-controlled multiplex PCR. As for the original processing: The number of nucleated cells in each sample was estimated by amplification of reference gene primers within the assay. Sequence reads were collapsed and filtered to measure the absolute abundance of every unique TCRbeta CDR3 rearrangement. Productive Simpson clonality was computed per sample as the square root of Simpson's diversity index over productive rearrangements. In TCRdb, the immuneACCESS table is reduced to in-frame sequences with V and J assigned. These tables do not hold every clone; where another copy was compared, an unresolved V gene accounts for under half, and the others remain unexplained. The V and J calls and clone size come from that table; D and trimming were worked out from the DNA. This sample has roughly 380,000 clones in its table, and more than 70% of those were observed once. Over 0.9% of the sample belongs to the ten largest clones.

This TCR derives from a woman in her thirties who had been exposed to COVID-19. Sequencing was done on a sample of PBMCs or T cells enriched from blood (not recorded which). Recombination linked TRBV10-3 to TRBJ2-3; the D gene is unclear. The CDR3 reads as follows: CAISLTDTQYF. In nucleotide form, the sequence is TGTGCCATCAGTCTCACAGATACGCAGTATTTT.